This entry features one TCR beta chain sequence. Its antigen is still unknown. The protocol was immunoSEQ multiplex PCR, while the TCRdb copy is restricted to in-frame clones and leaves out a portion. The sample has some 140,000 clones, 85% to 90% seen once; the top ten hold over 1.5%. This sample was included in a study of T cell responses to AZD1222 COVID-19 vaccine. Study-wide findings and caveats: Spike was spanned by vaccine-associated CD4 TCRs, which were dominant at 160-218 and 743-854. Nearly half of unique spike-specific TCRs reportedly avoided B.1.351 and B.1.1.7 mutated regions.

The CDR3 is made up of 19 amino acids. The J segment lost 6 bases and the V segment lost 4 bases, leaving 14 bases of the junction unmatched. Per the germline V gene, CDR1 is SGHTA and CDR2 is FQGTGA. The clonotype originates from an adult in good health. The gene calls are TRBV7-3 and TRBJ2-2; TRBD2 aligns across 13 bases. Material: peripheral blood, obtained on day 0 of AZD1222 vaccination. CDR3 nucleotides: TGTGCCAGCAGCTCCACCGGGACTAGCGGGGCATCCGGTCCCGGGGAGCTGTTTTTT. It is translated as CASSSTGTSGASGPGELFF.